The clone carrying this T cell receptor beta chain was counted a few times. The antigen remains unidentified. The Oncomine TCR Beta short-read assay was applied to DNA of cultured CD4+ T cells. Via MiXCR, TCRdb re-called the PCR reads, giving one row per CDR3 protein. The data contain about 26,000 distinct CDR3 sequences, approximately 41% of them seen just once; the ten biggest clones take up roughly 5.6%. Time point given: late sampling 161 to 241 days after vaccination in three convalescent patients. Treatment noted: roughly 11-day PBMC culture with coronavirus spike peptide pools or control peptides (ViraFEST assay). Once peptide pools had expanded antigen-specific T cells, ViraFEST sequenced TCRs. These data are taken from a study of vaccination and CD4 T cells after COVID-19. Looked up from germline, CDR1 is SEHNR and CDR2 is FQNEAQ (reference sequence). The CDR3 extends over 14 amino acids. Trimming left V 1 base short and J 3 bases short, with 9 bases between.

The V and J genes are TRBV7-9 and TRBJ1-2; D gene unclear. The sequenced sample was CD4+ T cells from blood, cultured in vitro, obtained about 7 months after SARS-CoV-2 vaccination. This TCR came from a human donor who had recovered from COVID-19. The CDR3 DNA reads TGTGCCAGCAGCTTAGAAGGGTTCGACTATGGCTACACCTTC. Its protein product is CASSLEGFDYGYTF.